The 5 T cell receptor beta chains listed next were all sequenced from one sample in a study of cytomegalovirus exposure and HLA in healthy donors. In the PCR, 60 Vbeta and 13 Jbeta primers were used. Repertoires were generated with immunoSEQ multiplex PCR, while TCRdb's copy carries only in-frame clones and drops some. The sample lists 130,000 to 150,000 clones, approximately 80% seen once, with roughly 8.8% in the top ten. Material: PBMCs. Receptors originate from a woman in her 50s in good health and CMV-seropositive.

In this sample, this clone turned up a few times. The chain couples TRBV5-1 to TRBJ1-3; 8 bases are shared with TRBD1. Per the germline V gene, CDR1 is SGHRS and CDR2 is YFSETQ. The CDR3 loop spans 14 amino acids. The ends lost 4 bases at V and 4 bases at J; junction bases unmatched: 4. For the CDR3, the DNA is TGCGCCAGCAGCCAGGGGGCGGAAGGAAACACCATATATTTT. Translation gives CASSQGAEGNTIYF.

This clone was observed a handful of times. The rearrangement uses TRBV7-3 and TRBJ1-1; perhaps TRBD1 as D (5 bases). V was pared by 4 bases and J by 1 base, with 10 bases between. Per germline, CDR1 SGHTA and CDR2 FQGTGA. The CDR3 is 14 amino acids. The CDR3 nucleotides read TGTGCCAGCAGCTCGGGACTGGGGAACACTGAAGCTTTCTTT. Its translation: CASSSGLGNTEAFF.

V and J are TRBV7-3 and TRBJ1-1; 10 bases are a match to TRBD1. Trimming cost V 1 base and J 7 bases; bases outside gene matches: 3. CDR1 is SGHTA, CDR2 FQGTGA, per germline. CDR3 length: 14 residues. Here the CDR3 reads CASSLRQGAGEAFF. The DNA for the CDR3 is TGTGCCAGCAGCTTAAGACAGGGGGCGGGTGAAGCTTTCTTT.

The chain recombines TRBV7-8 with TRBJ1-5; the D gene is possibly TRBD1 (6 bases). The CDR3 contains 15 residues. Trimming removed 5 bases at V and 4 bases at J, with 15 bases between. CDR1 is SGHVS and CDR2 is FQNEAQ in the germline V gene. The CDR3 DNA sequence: TGTGCCAGCAGCCAAAGGGGGGGGGTTAATCAGCCCCAGCATTTT. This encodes CASSQRGGVNQPQHF.

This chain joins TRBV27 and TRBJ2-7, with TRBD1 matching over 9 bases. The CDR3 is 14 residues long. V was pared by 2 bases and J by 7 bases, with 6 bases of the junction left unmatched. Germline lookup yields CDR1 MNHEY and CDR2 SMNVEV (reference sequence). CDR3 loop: CASSLNRGRGEQYF. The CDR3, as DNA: TGTGCCAGCAGTTTAAACAGGGGGCGAGGGGAGCAGTACTTC.